This passage covers 13 T cell receptor beta chains from one sample sequenced in a study of cytomegalovirus exposure and HLA in healthy donors. Use of 60 Vbeta and 13 Jbeta primers characterized the PCR. The data were produced by immunoSEQ multiplex PCR, yet TCRdb's version contains in-frame clones alone and is incomplete. The profile covers 150,000 to 200,000 clones, with 79% appearing a single time and under 2.5% taken by the ten largest. The specimen sequenced was PBMCs. The receptors derive from a man in his forties in good health and CMV-seronegative.

V usage is TRBV2 and J usage is TRBJ2-3; TRBD2 aligns across 10 bases. Germline V gene data show CDR1 as SNHLY and CDR2 as FYNNEI. Trimming removed 4 bases from V and 4 bases from J; junction bases left unmatched: 8. The CDR3 totals 16 residues. This chain's CDR3 is CASSARLAGSSDTQYF. The CDR3 DNA reads TGTGCCAGCAGTGCCCGACTAGCGGGTAGCTCAGATACGCAGTATTTT.

The V gene is TRBV2, the J gene TRBJ2-5, with 14 bases fitting TRBD2. Germline V gives CDR1 SNHLY, CDR2 FYNNEI. This CDR3 contains 18 residues. V lost 7 bases to trimming and J lost 5 bases; unmatched junction nucleotides: 15. The CDR3 DNA reads as TGTGCCAGCACCACTGGGACTAGCGGGAGCGTAGGCGGCGAGACCCAGTACTTC. Translated: CASTTGTSGSVGGETQYF.

The J gene is TRBJ1-2, the V gene TRBV11-2, with 7 bases identical to TRBD1. Per germline, CDR1 SGHAT and CDR2 FQNNGV. V shed 4 bases and J 5 bases; nucleotides not matched to a gene: 10. CDR3 length: 15 amino acids. The CDR3 reads CASSSPPTGHYGYTF. DNA of the CDR3: TGTGCCAGCAGCTCCCCCCCGACAGGGCATTATGGCTACACCTTC.

This clone was observed a few times. CDR3 nucleotide sequence: TGTGCCACCAGCAGAGACCAGGGACATAGGGCGGGTACGCAGTATTTT. It is translated as CATSRDQGHRAGTQYF. The genes are TRBV15 and TRBJ2-3; tentatively, D is TRBD1 (6 bases). The CDR3 runs 16 residues. CDR1 and CDR2 (germline): LNHNV, YYDKDF (reference sequence). V lost 0 bases and J 8 bases, leaving 18 bases between the germline ends.

The CDR3 protein is CASMGGEGPYEQYF. The CDR3 DNA reads TGTGCCAGCATGGGGGGGGAGGGCCCCTACGAGCAGTACTTC. This chain connects TRBV2 to TRBJ2-7; 7 positions agree with TRBD2. The CDR3 has 14 amino acids. CDR1 and CDR2 from the germline V gene are SNHLY and FYNNEI. V dropped 7 bases and J dropped 2; count of bases not matched to a gene: 8.

The J gene is TRBJ2-1, the V gene TRBV28, with TRBD1 matching over 9 bases. The germline CDR1 and CDR2 sequences are MDHEN and SYDVKM. The length of the CDR3 is 15 residues. Trimming cost V 7 bases and J 9 bases; bases outside gene matches: 13. The CDR3 sequence: CASTFTDRGFGEQFF. DNA for the CDR3: TGTGCCAGCACCTTCACGGACAGGGGCTTTGGTGAGCAGTTCTTC.

The V and J genes are TRBV5-1 and TRBJ2-1, with 7 bases fitting TRBD2. The CDR3 is 16 amino acids. V dropped 0 bases and J dropped 10; count of bases not matched to a gene: 13. Germline CDR1 and CDR2: SGHRS and YFSETQ. The CDR3 DNA reads TGCGCCAGCAGCTTGGACGCCCTAGCGGTAGAGGGGGAGCAGTTCTTC. Encoded protein: CASSLDALAVEGEQFF.

V is TRBV30 and J is TRBJ2-5; D may be TRBD2 (7 bases). Germline CDR1 and CDR2: GTSNPN and SVGIG (reference sequence). The CDR3 runs to 17 residues. V was clipped by 1 base and J by 4 bases, with 22 bases between them. CDR3 sequence (DNA): TGTGCCTGGAGTGCGGGGGGCGTTGGGAGTCGGAGAGAGACCCAGTACTTC. Its translation: CAWSAGGVGSRRETQYF.

V usage is TRBV28 and J usage is TRBJ2-5; no clear D. V dropped 6 bases and J dropped 5 bases, with 13 bases sitting between them. Germline lookup yields CDR1 MDHEN and CDR2 SYDVKM. The length of the CDR3 is 13 residues. In DNA form, the CDR3 reads TGTGCCAGCAGCCTCAGGATTAGGGAGACCCAGTACTTC. Its protein is CASSLRIRETQYF.

This clone came up once. The rearrangement links TRBV28 to TRBJ2-7; 10 bases map to TRBD2. Losses at the gene ends were 2 bases for V and 2 bases for J; bases not matched to a gene: 18. Germline V lookup: CDR1 MDHEN, CDR2 SYDVKM. This CDR3 has 20 amino acids. DNA for the CDR3: TGTGCCAGCAGTTTAGCCCAGCGGGAGGGCCCAAGGGCCTTTCCCTACGAGCAGTACTTC. Residues: CASSLAQREGPRAFPYEQYF. The full variable domain, its missing parts supplied by reference TRBV28 and TRBJ2-7, is DVKVTQSSRYLVKRTGEKVFLECVQDMDHENMFWYRQDPGLGLRLIYFSYDVKMKEKGDIPEGYSVSREKKERFSLILESASTNQTSMYLCASSLAQREGPRAFPYEQYFGPGTRLTVT.

The chain joins TRBV28 to TRBJ2-2; TRBD2 agrees at 8 bases. Trimming cost V 7 bases and J 7 bases; bases outside gene matches: 11. The germline V gene encodes CDR1 MDHEN and CDR2 SYDVKM. There are 15 residues in the CDR3. The CDR3 protein is CASTPSRLAGGELFF. For the CDR3, the DNA is TGTGCCAGCACTCCCTCCCGGCTAGCGGGCGGGGAGCTGTTTTTT.

This rearrangement joins TRBV18 to TRBJ2-7; D is unclear. The CDR3 is 13 residues long. Per the germline V gene, CDR1 is KGHSH and CDR2 is LQKENI. V was pared by 5 bases and J by 3 bases, with 11 bases between. For the CDR3, the DNA is TGTGCCAGCTCAATGGCTCAGGACTACGAGCAGTACTTC. This encodes CASSMAQDYEQYF. Drawing the rest from reference TRBV18 and TRBJ2-7, the complete variable domain is NAGVMQNPRHLVRRRGQEARLRCSPMKGHSHVYWYRQLPEEGLKFMVYLQKENIIDESGMPKERFSAEFPKEGPSILRIQQVVRGDSAAYFCASSMAQDYEQYFGPGTRLTVT.

This clone was found once. The chain combines TRBV6-1 with TRBJ2-1; D not resolved. Germline values: CDR1 MNHNS, CDR2 SASEGT. Trimming took off 9 bases at V and 7 bases at J, with 13 bases between the two ends. CDR3 length: 12 amino acids. CDR3 sequence (DNA): TGTGCCAGTAGAGTGGTTCGGAATGAGCAGTTCTTC. The encoded protein is CASRVVRNEQFF.